This T cell receptor (beta chain) was captured by sequencing in a study of neoadjuvant anti-PD-1 for oral cavity cancer. About the research overall: Patients without progression got a fourth dose around day 43. Study results and limitations: TCR analyses covered only a few patients per response group. After neoadjuvant nivolumab, PBMC T cell clonality was significantly higher in non-responders than responders.

Patients had HPV-negative, locally advanced oral cavity squamous cell carcinoma. With respect to this clone: Antigen specificity is unknown.

The CDR3 has 14 amino acids. The junction had 3 bases not matched to a gene; V was cut back by 2 bases and J by 5 bases. CDR1 is MDHEN, CDR2 SYDVKM, per germline. The data were produced by immunoSEQ multiplex PCR, yet TCRdb's version contains in-frame clones alone and is incomplete. Here the sample spans about 16,000 clones, 55% to 75% being singletons. This receptor was identified in a person aged 35-80 years with oral cavity squamous cell carcinoma. The material sequenced was PBMCs, taken before nivolumab (anti-PD-1) treatment. V and J are TRBV28 and TRBJ2-3; TRBD1 matches 8 bases. CDR3 region: CASSLQGAEDTQYF. CDR3 coding DNA: TGTGCCAGCAGTTTACAGGGGGCAGAAGATACGCAGTATTTT.